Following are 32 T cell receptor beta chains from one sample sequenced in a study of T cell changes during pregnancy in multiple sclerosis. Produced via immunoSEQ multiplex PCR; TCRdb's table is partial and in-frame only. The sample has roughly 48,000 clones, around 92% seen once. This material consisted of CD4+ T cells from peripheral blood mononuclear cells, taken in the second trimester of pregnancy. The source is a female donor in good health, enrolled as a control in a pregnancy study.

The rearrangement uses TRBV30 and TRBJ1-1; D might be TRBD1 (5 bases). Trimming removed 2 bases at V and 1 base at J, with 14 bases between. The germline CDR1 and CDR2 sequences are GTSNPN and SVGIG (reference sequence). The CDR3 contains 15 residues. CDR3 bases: TGTGCCTGGAGTCGGGGGGTAGGGGCGAACACTGAAGCTTTCTTT. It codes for CAWSRGVGANTEAFF.

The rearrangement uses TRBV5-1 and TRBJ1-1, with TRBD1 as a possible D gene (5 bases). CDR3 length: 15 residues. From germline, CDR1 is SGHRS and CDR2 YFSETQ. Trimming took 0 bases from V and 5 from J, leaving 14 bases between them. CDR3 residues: CASSLVGREGTEAFF. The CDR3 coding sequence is TGCGCCAGCAGCTTGGTAGGCAGGGAGGGAACTGAAGCTTTCTTT.

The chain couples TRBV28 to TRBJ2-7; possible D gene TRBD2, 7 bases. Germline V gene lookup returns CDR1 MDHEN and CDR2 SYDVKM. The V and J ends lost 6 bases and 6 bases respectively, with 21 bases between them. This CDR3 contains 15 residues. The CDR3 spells CASSRGWGRGGEQYF. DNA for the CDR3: TGTGCCAGCAGCAGGGGTTGGGGGCGCGGGGGCGAGCAGTACTTC. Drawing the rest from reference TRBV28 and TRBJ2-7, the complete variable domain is DVKVTQSSRYLVKRTGEKVFLECVQDMDHENMFWYRQDPGLGLRLIYFSYDVKMKEKGDIPEGYSVSREKKERFSLILESASTNQTSMYLCASSRGWGRGGEQYFGPGTRLTVT.

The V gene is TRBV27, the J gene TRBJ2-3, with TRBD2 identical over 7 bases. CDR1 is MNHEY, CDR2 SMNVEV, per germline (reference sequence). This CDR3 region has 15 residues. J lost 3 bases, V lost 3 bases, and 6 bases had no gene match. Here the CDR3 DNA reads TGTGCCAGCAGTTTTTTTGGGGGGGGAACAGATACGCAGTATTTT. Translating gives CASSFFGGGTDTQYF.

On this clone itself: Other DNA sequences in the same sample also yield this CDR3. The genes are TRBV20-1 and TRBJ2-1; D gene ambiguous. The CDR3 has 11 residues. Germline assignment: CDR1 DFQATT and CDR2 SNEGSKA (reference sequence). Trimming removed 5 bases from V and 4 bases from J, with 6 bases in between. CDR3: CSASTYNEQFF. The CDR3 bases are TGCAGTGCTTCGACTTACAATGAGCAGTTCTTC.

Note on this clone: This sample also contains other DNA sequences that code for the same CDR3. CDR3 residues: CASSQDEIGGAVDTQYF. CDR3 nucleotides: TGCGCCAGCAGCCAAGATGAGATCGGGGGGGCAGTAGATACGCAGTATTTT. The chain recombines TRBV4-1 with TRBJ2-3; TRBD2 agrees at 8 bases. CDR3 size: 17 residues. The V segment lost 0 bases and the J segment 5 bases; nucleotides outside the gene matches: 10. The V gene's germline CDR1 is MGHRA and CDR2 YSYEKL.

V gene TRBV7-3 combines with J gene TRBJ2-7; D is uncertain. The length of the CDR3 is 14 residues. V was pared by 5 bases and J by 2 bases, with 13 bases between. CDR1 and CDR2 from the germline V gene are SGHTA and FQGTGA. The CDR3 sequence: CASSHNRETYEQYF. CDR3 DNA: TGTGCCAGCAGCCATAACAGAGAAACCTACGAGCAGTACTTC.

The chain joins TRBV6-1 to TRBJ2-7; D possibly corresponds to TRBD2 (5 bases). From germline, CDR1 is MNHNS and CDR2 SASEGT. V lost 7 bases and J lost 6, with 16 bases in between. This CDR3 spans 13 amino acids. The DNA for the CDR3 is TGTGCCAGCAACCTCGGGGTCCCAGGCGAGCAGTACTTC. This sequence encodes CASNLGVPGEQYF.

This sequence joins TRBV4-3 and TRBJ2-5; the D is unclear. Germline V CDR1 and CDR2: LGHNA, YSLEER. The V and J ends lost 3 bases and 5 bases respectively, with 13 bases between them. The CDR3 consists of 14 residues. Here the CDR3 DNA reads TGCGCCAGCAGCCAGATTCCCAGTTGTGAGACCCAGTACTTC. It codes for CASSQIPSCETQYF.

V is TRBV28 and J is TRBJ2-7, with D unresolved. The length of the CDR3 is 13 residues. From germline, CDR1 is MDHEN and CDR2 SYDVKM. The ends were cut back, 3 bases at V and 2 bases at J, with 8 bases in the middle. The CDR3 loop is CASSFGQTYEQYF. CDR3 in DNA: TGTGCCAGCAGTTTTGGGCAGACCTACGAGCAGTACTTC.

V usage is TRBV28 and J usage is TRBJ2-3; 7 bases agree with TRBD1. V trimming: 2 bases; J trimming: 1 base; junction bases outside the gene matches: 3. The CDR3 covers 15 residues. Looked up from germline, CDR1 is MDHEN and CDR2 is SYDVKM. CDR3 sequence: CASSLITGGTDTQYF. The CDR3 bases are TGTGCCAGCAGTTTAATTACAGGGGGCACAGATACGCAGTATTTT.

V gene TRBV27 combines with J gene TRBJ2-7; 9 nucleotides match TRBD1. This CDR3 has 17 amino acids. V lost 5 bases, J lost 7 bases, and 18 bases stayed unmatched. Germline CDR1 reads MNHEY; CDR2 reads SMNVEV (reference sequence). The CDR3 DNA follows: TGTGCCAGCAGTCAAATCCGCGGGACAGGGCGGTCTTGGGAGCAGTACTTC. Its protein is CASSQIRGTGRSWEQYF.

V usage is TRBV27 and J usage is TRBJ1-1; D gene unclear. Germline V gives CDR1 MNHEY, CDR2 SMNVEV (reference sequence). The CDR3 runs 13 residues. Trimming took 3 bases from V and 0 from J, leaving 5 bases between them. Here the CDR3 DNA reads TGTGCCAGCAGTTTCTCCCTGAACACTGAAGCTTTCTTT. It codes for CASSFSLNTEAFF.

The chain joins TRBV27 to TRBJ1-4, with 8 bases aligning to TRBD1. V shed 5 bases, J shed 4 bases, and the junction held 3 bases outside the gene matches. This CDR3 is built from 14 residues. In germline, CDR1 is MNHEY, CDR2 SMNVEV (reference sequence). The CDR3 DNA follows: TGTGCCAGCAGTCGGGACAGGAGTAATGAAAAACTGTTTTTT. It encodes CASSRDRSNEKLFF.

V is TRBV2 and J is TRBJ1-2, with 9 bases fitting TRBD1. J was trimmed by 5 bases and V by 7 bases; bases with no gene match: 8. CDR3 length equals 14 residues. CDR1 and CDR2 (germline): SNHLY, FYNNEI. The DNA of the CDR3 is TGTGCCAGCATCGCCGGGACAGGGCTTTATGGCTACACCTTC. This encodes CASIAGTGLYGYTF.

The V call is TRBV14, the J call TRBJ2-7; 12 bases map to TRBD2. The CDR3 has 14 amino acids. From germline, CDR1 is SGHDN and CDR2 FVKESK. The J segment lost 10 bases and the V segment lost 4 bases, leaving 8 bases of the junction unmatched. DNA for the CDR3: TGTGCCAGCAGCCCGGGACTAGCGGGCCTGGGACAGTACTTC. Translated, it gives CASSPGLAGLGQYF.

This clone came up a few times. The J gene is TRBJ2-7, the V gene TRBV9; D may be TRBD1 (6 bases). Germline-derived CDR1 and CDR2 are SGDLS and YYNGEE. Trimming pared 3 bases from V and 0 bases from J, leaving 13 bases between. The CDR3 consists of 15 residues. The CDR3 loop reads CASSGGHSPSYEQYF. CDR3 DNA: TGTGCCAGCAGCGGGGGACATTCACCCTCCTACGAGCAGTACTTC.

The CDR3 spells CASSLETSGAYEQYF. The CDR3 DNA is TGTGCCAGCAGCTTAGAGACTAGCGGGGCCTACGAGCAGTACTTC. The chain couples TRBV11-2 to TRBJ2-7, with TRBD2 matching 11 bases. The CDR3 extends over 15 amino acids. V dropped 0 bases and J dropped 2; count of bases not matched to a gene: 0. Germline loops: CDR1 SGHAT, CDR2 FQNNGV.

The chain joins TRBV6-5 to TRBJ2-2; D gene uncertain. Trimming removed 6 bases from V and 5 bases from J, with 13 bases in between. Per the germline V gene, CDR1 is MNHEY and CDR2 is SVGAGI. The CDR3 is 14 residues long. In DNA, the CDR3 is TGTGCCAGCAGGATGGCAGAAACGACCGGGGAGCTGTTTTTT. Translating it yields CASRMAETTGELFF.

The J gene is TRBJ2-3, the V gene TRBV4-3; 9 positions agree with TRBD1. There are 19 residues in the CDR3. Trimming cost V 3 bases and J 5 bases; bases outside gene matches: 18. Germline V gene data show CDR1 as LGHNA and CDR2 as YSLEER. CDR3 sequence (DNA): TGCGCCAGCAGCCAGGACCCCTTTGGGACAGGGCTTCGGATAGATACGCAGTATTTT. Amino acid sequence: CASSQDPFGTGLRIDTQYF.

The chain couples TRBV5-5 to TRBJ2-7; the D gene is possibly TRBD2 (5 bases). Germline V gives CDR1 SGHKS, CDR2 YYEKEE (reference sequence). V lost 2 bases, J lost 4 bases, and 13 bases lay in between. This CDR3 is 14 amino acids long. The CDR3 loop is CASSLGGGTYEQYF. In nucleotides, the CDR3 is TGTGCCAGCAGCTTAGGTGGAGGTACGTACGAGCAGTACTTC.

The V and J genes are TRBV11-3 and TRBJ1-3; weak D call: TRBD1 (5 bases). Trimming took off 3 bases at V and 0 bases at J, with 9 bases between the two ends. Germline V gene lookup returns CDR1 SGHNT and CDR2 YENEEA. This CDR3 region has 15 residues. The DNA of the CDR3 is TGTGCCAGCAGCTTGGGGGGAAACTCTGGAAACACCATATATTTT. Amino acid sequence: CASSLGGNSGNTIYF.

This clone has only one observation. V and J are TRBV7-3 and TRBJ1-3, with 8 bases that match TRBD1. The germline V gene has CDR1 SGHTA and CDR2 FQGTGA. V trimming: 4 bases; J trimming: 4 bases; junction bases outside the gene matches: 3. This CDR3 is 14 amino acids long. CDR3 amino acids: CASSSGTGGNTIYF. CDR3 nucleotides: TGTGCCAGCAGCTCCGGGACAGGAGGAAACACCATATATTTT.

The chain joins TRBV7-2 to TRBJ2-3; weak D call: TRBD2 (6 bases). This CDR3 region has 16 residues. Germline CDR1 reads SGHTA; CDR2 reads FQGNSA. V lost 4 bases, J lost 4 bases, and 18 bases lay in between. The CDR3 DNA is TGTGCCAGCAGCTCCGCTAGCGCCCTGGGTCCAGATACGCAGTATTTT. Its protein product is CASSSASALGPDTQYF.

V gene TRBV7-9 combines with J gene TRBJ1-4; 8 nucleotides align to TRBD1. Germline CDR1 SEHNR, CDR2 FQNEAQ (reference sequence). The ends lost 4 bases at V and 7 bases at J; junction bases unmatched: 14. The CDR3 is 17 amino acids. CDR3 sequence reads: CASSWGTGTRSGEKLFF. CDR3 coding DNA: TGTGCCAGCAGCTGGGGGACAGGAACCCGCTCGGGTGAAAAACTGTTTTTT.

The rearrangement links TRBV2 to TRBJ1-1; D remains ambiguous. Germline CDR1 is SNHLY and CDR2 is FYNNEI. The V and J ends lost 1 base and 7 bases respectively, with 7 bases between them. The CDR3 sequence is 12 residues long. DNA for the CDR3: TGTGCCAGCAGTGAAGTGTTAGTTGAAGCTTTCTTT. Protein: CASSEVLVEAFF.

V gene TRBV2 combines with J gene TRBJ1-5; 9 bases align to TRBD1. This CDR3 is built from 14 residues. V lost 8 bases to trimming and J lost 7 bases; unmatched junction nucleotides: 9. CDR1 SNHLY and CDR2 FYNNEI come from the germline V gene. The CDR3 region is CASLPGQGGQPQHF. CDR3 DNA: TGTGCCAGCTTGCCGGGACAGGGTGGCCAGCCCCAGCATTTT.

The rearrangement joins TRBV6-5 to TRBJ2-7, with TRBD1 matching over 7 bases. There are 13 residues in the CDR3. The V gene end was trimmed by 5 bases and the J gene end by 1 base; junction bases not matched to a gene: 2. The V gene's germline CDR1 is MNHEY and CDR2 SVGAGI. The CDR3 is CASSKQGSYEQYF. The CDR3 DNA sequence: TGTGCCAGCAGTAAACAGGGGTCCTACGAGCAGTACTTC.

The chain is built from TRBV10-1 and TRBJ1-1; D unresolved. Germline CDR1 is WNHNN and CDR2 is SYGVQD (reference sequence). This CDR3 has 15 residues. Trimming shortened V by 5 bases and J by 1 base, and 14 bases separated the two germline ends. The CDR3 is CASSNRDQRNTEAFF. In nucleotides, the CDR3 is TGCGCCAGCAGTAACCGGGATCAAAGGAACACTGAAGCTTTCTTT.

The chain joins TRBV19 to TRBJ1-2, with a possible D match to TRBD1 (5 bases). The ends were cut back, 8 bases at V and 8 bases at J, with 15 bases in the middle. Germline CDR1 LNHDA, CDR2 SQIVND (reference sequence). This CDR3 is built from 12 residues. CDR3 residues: CASESGRGGYTF. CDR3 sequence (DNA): TGTGCCAGTGAAAGTGGGAGGGGCGGCTACACCTTC.

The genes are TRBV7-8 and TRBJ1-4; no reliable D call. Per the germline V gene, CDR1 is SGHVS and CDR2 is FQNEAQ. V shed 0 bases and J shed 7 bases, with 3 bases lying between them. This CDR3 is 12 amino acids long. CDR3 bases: TGTGCCAGCAGCTTAGCCCGTGAAAAACTGTTTTTT. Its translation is CASSLAREKLFF.

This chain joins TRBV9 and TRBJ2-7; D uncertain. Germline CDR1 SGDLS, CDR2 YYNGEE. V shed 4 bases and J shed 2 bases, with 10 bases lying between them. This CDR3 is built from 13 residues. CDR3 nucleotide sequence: TGTGCCAGCAGCCCTTCCTCCCCCTACGAGCAGTACTTC. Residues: CASSPSSPYEQYF.